This TCR beta chain was identified in a study of early T cells in non-severe SARS-CoV-2 infection. At the level of the study: Bulk RNA taken from unsorted whole blood was sequenced, leaving chains unpaired.

Unique molecular identifiers tagged individual cDNA molecules. In TCRdb, the 5' RACE reads were re-called with MiXCR into one record per CDR3 protein. The sample carries approximately 32,000 distinct CDR3 sequences, around 7% recorded once. This clonotype occurred many times. Its antigen is not known. The trim removed 5 bases at V and 7 bases at J, leaving 7 bases unmatched. CDR3 size: 15 residues. Germline CDR1 reads MRHNA; CDR2 reads SNTAGT. Regarding the study as a whole: Clonotype matching in VDJdb favored anti-spike CD8 responses and did not capture private and CD4 specificities.

This chain uses TRBV6-4 with TRBJ2-1; 11 bases line up with TRBD2. This receptor was taken from an adult who was a healthcare worker with PCR-confirmed SARS-CoV-2 infection or an uninfected control (not recorded which). Input material: whole blood. CDR3 sequence (DNA): TGTGCCAGCAGTTTACTAGCGGGAGTAGGTAATGAGCAGTTCTTC. It translates to CASSLLAGVGNEQFF.